This T cell receptor beta chain was sequenced during a study of blood T cell repertoires in COVID-19 (dated by TCRdb to about 2020). For context, the study as a whole: The collaborator samples originated in the United States, Italy and Spain and spanned the acute and convalescent phases of COVID-19. The prospective study material was composed of cDNA or gDNA derived from T cells, B-cell-depleted T cells, or PBMCs. Deeply sampled blood TCRbeta repertoires from subjects exposed to, actively infected with, or recovered from COVID-19 were included in the dataset. The repertoires were made available in a free public database intended to serve as a resource for research on the immune response to SARS-CoV-2. Samples were obtained from the ongoing ImmuneRACE study (first 160 participants) and from over 1,000 subjects provided by 6 global collaborators. Sample metadata almost always included a de-identified subject ID, COVID-19 status, age in years and sex. HLA class I and class II types, where available, came from metadata supplied by the sample provider rather than from assay-based typing.

TCRbeta CDR3 regions were amplified from genomic DNA using the immunoSEQ Assay, a bias-controlled multiplex PCR. The original pipeline was this. The number of nucleated cells in each sample was estimated by amplification of reference gene primers within the assay. To quantify the absolute abundance of each unique TCRbeta CDR3 rearrangement, sequence reads were collapsed and filtered. Productive Simpson clonality was computed per sample as the square root of Simpson's diversity index over productive rearrangements. TCRdb carries this immuneACCESS record with in-frame sequences only. Its versions omit some clonotypes, under half of them owing to an unresolved V gene in the studies checked, with the rest unexplained. V and J calls plus clone size are reproduced from that table; the DNA served to infer D and trimming. Counted in this sample were fewer than 150,000 clones; about 86% of them appeared once. The ten largest clonotypes hold about 0.9% of the sample.

Study-wide conclusions, independent of this receptor: The quantity of clinical and demographic metadata differed by source and by participant and was supplied without curation.

Whole blood was collected in K2EDTA tubes by collaborating institutions according to the institutions' own protocols. For TCRbeta analysis, collaborator samples were shipped as frozen whole blood, as isolated PBMCs, or as DNA extracted from either sample type. Worth noting for this clone: Its specific antigen is unknown. No much larger clone is present one base from it, and per-base qualities are unavailable.

The cysteine opens and the phenylalanine closes a CDR3 of 14 amino acids. Only CDR3 DNA is held: 42 bases, read in frame from base 1. CDR1 is given as MDHEN and CDR2 as SYDVKM, both from the germline V gene. V is reduced by 5 bases and J by 4 bases, leaving a spacing of 12 bases between them. This chain is built from TRBV28 and TRBJ1-5; no D segment can be confidently identified. The sample taken for sequencing was peripheral blood. The TCR sequence derives from a woman aged 45-65 years with active or convalescent COVID-19. Read as DNA, the sequence is TGTGCCAGCAGTGTCGGGAGCCGAAATCAGCCCCAGCATTTT. Its product reads: CASSVGSRNQPQHF.